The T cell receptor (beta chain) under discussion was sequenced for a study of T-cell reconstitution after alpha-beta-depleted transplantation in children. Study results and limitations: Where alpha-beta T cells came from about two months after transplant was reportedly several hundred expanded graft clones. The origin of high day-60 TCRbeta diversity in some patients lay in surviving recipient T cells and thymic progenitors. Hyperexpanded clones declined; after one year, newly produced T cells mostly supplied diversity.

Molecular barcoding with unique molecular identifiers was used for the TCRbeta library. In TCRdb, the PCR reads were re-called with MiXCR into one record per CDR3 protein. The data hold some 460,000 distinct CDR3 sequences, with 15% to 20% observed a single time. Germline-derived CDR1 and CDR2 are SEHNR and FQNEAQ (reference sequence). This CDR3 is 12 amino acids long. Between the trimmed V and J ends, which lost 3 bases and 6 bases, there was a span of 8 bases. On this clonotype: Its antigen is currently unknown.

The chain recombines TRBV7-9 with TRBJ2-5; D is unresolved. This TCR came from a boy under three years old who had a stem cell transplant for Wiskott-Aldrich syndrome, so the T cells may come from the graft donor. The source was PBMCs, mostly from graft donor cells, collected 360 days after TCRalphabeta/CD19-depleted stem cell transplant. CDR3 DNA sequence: TGTGCCAGCAGCTTTTCCCTTAAGACCCAGTACTTC. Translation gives CASSFSLKTQYF. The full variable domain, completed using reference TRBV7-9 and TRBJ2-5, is DTGVSQNPRHKITKRGQNVTFRCDPISEHNRLYWYRQTLGQGPEFLTYFQNEAQLEKSRLLSDRFSAERPKGSFSTLEIQRTEQGDSAMYLCASSFSLKTQYFGPGTRLLVL.